This T cell receptor (beta chain) is from a study of blood T cell repertoires in COVID-19. Deletions cut 1 base from V and 0 bases from J, with 12 bases between. In germline, CDR1 is SGHTA, CDR2 FQGNSA. The CDR3 covers 16 residues. Data came from immunoSEQ multiplex PCR; TCRdb stores just in-frame clones and leaves some out. The sample has around 260,000 clones, around four fifths seen once. V gene TRBV7-2 combines with J gene TRBJ1-1; possible D gene TRBD1, 5 bases. The specimen was peripheral blood. The sequence was collected from a man between 60 and 75 years old with acute or convalescent COVID-19. CDR3: CASSLGLGAMNTEAFF. The CDR3 DNA reads as TGTGCCAGCAGCTTAGGATTAGGGGCCATGAACACTGAAGCTTTCTTT.